The clone carrying this T cell receptor (beta chain) was detected a few times. Its matching antigen is unknown. The V and J ends lost 2 bases and 7 bases respectively, with 3 bases between them. There are 10 residues in the CDR3. Germline V CDR1 and CDR2: DFQATT, SNEGSKA (reference sequence). This sample is drawn from a study of identical twins. TCRdb re-called the 5' RACE reads through MiXCR, storing one row per CDR3 protein. The data hold approximately 620,000 distinct CDR3 sequences, with 8% to 9% observed a single time. Study-wide results and caveats: Models, which agreed with sharing between unrelated individuals, nonetheless underestimated the out-of-frame TCR alpha sharing seen in monozygotic twins.

These data were also filed under a second study, of yellow fever vaccine responses in identical twins.

The source of this sequence is a woman aged 18-30 years in good health. This chain links TRBV20-1 with TRBJ2-1; D unclear. Source material: PBMCs. CDR3 sequence reads: CSARFNEQFF. CDR3 DNA: TGCAGTGCTAGATTTAATGAGCAGTTCTTC.